What follows describes a single T cell receptor beta chain. Its antigen is unidentified. This record comes from a study of T cell responses to AZD1222 COVID-19 vaccine. General study results and limits: An increase in Spike-specific TCR breadth and depth was observed after two AZD1222 doses. The study found vaccine-associated CD4 TCRs spanning spike, dominant at 160-218 and 743-854. Donors were chiefly white British, with a greater number of females, and clonal diversity was perhaps underestimated.

The data were produced by immunoSEQ multiplex PCR, yet TCRdb's version contains in-frame clones alone and is incomplete. The table has about 260,000 clones, over 90% seen once. The CDR3 is 11 amino acids. Trimming stripped 5 bases from V and 7 bases from J, with 9 bases between. CDR1 and CDR2 (germline): SEHNR, FQNEAQ (reference sequence). The specimen comprised peripheral blood, sampled on day 0 of AZD1222 vaccination. The clonotype originates from an adult in good health. The chain combines TRBV7-9 with TRBJ2-7; D remains ambiguous. CDR3 sequence reads: CASSVTGEQYF. The DNA for the CDR3 is TGTGCCAGCAGCGTCACGGGTGAGCAGTACTTC.